The sequence of this TCR beta chain was determined in a study of radiation and T cells in renal cell carcinoma. General study points: Top tumor clonotypes rose in blood 2 weeks post-radiation, then contracted.

Germline V gives CDR1 LNHNV, CDR2 YYDKDF (reference sequence). The V and J ends lost 8 bases and 1 base, in that order; junction bases with no gene match: 4. The CDR3 has 13 amino acids. Measured with immunoSEQ multiplex PCR; TCRdb has only the in-frame clones, and not every one. The data hold about 140,000 clones, with over 80% observed a single time. This clone was seen only a few times. Antigen unknown. Specified time point: baseline pretreatment blood. The treatment here: 15 Gy SBRT to primary tumor, nephrectomy 4 weeks later. Radiation-treated patients gave blood at baseline, week 2 and week 4. The source was blood, collected from a patient whose treatment included radiotherapy and nephrectomy. The sequence came from a woman aged 45 to 65 with renal cell carcinoma. The rearrangement links TRBV15 to TRBJ1-1; 7 nucleotides agree with TRBD1. The CDR3 reads CATGTEPNTEAFF. The DNA for the CDR3 is TGTGCCACCGGGACAGAGCCGAACACTGAAGCTTTCTTT.